The sequence of this T cell receptor (beta chain) was determined in a study of T cell responses to AZD1222 COVID-19 vaccine. Some clones are missing from TCRdb's copy, which holds only in-frame ones; the method was immunoSEQ multiplex PCR. The sample consists of under 150,000 clones, 85% to 95% of them appearing once. As concerns this clone: The antigen remains undetermined.

Study-wide points: Possibly, clonal diversity was underestimated; donors were largely white British and included more females. Of spike-specific TCRs, nearly half reportedly target regions left unmutated in variants.

CDR1 and CDR2 from the germline V gene are SNHLY and FYNNEI. CDR3 length: 13 residues. After removal of 4 bases from V and 7 bases from J, the junction contained 5 bases not matched to a gene. The chain couples TRBV2 to TRBJ1-1, with 8 bases matching TRBD1. This receptor was identified in an adult in good health. Here the sequenced sample was peripheral blood, taken on day 0 of AZD1222 vaccination. The CDR3 DNA reads TGTGCCAGCAGTGGACAGGGGTGGGTTGAAGCTTTCTTT. Its protein product is CASSGQGWVEAFF.